Following are 30 T cell receptor beta chains from one sample sequenced in a study of CD8+CD57+ T cells in acquired aplastic anemia. Profiling of TCR beta VDJ combinations and CDR3 sequences used genomic DNA as template. TCRdb used MiXCR to reprocess the reads, holding one entry per CDR3 protein. The sample shows approximately 170,000 distinct CDR3 sequences, roughly 50% of them seen only once. The patients chosen for sequencing had shown expansion of CD8+CD57+ cells (detected by flow cytometry). The sample taken for sequencing was sorted CD4+, CD8+, or CD8+CD57+ T cells (not recorded which) from PBMCs. The receptors here all came from a human donor with aplastic anemia.

The table lists this clonotype with a few counts. The gene calls are TRBV3-1 and TRBJ2-6; 9 bases are a match to TRBD1. V lost 2 bases and J lost 1; bases outside the gene matches: 9. The germline CDR1 and CDR2 sequences are LGHDT and YNNKEL (reference sequence). This CDR3 is built from 19 residues. The CDR3 coding sequence is TGTGCCAGCAGCCAACTTCGGCACAGGGGGCTGTCTGGGGCCAACGTCCTGACTTTC. Translated: CASSQLRHRGLSGANVLTF.

The genes are TRBV5-1 and TRBJ1-1, with D perhaps matching TRBD1 (6 bases). The germline V gene encodes CDR1 SGHRS and CDR2 YFSETQ. The V end lost 7 bases, the J end lost 1 base, and 11 bases lay between the germline ends. The CDR3 loop spans 13 amino acids. CDR3 region: CASGWGQNTEAFF. The DNA for the CDR3 is TGCGCCAGCGGCTGGGGACAGAACACTGAAGCTTTCTTT.

The chain recombines TRBV30 with TRBJ1-2, with D maybe TRBD1 (5 bases). Trimming left V 3 bases short and J 8 bases short, with 13 bases between. The CDR3 covers 12 residues. The germline V gene encodes CDR1 GTSNPN and CDR2 SVGIG (reference sequence). The CDR3 region has the DNA TGTGCCTGGAGCGCCAATGGGGACGGCTACACCTTC. This sequence encodes CAWSANGDGYTF.

Here the CDR3 DNA reads TGCAGTGCGGATGGACAGGGGGGAGAAAAACTGTTTTTT. This gives the protein CSADGQGGEKLFF. The chain uses TRBV20-1 and TRBJ1-4; 10 bases agree with TRBD1. Germline CDR1 reads DFQATT; CDR2 reads SNEGSKA (reference sequence). V was clipped by 6 bases and J by 8 bases; unmatched bases: 6. This CDR3 is built from 13 residues.

J is TRBJ1-6 and V is TRBV19, with 7 bases fitting TRBD1. J lost 10 bases, V lost 5 bases, and 8 bases had no gene match. The V gene's germline CDR1 is LNHDA and CDR2 SQIVND (reference sequence). This CDR3 region has 14 residues. CDR3 sequence reads: CASSVQGTESPLHF. The CDR3 DNA is TGTGCCAGTAGTGTCCAGGGGACAGAATCACCCCTCCACTTT.

This clonotype was counted a single time. The rearrangement uses TRBV24-1 and TRBJ2-3; D is possibly TRBD1 or TRBD2 (5 bases each). Germline V CDR1 and CDR2: KGHDR, SFDVKD. CDR3 size: 14 residues. The ends were cut back, 7 bases at V and 0 bases at J, with 10 bases in the middle. The CDR3 region is CATRRGASTDTQYF. Here the CDR3 DNA reads TGTGCCACCAGGAGGGGCGCTAGCACAGATACGCAGTATTTT.

About this clonotype: Since no conserved phenylalanine or tryptophan closes the CDR3, a read error is the likely cause. No DNA is shown, since the ends of the CDR3 on it are uncertain; the CDR3 is the one TCRdb lists. The genes are TRBV2 and TRBJ1-4; the table's D call, TRBD1, has no DNA check behind it. Termini included, the CDR3 measures 8 amino acids. CDR1 SNHLY and CDR2 FYNNEI come from the germline V gene. The CDR3 spells CASSDRGV.

The table lists this clonotype with many counts. The rearrangement links TRBV2 to TRBJ1-2, with 9 bases that match TRBD1. The CDR3 consists of 13 residues. Germline V gene data show CDR1 as SNHLY and CDR2 as FYNNEI. The trim removed 2 bases at V and 6 bases at J, leaving 1 base unmatched. CDR3 amino acids: CASSETGGDGYTF. The CDR3 DNA is TGTGCCAGCAGTGAAACAGGGGGCGATGGCTACACCTTC.

This chain joins TRBV10-3 and TRBJ2-5, with D tentatively TRBD1 or TRBD2 (5 bases each). The end of the DNA aligns better with TRBJ2-7, so the J call may be wrong. CDR3 length: 15 residues. CDR1 and CDR2 from the germline V gene are ENHRY and SYGVKD. The CDR3 is CASSHGPGRDNEQYF. Here the CDR3 DNA reads TGTGCCAGCAGCCATGGGCCAGGGAGAGACAACGAGCAGTACTTC.

The chain links TRBV4-1 to TRBJ1-2; maybe TRBD1 (5 bases). The CDR3 contains 13 residues. Germline V gene lookup returns CDR1 MGHRA and CDR2 YSYEKL. V dropped 3 bases and J dropped 8 bases, with 13 bases sitting between them. CDR3 protein: CASSQIAGRGYTF. CDR3 in DNA: TGCGCCAGCAGCCAGATCGCAGGGAGAGGCTACACCTTC.

The CDR3 region is CASSMGTSGTQYF. CDR3 DNA: TGTGCCAGTAGTATGGGCACCTCCGGGACCCAGTACTTC. This sequence joins TRBV19 and TRBJ2-5; D gene unclear. V gave up 3 bases and J gave up 7 bases, with 12 bases separating them. From germline, CDR1 is LNHDA and CDR2 SQIVND (reference sequence). This CDR3 has 13 amino acids.

The table lists this clonotype with many counts. This chain joins TRBV5-4 and TRBJ2-3; D unclear. Germline lookup yields CDR1 SGHNT and CDR2 YYREEE (reference sequence). The V gene lost 5 bases and the J gene lost 2 bases, with 18 bases spanning the gap. This CDR3 spans 16 amino acids. CDR3 sequence: CASRADGARSTDTQYF. Written as DNA, the CDR3 is TGTGCCAGCAGGGCAGACGGCGCACGATCCACAGATACGCAGTATTTT.

This clonotype was picked up many times. The genes are TRBV4-2 and TRBJ1-2; D gene ambiguous. CDR3 length equals 15 residues. The germline CDR1 and CDR2 sequences are LGHNA and YNFKEQ. The ends were cut back, 1 base at V and 5 bases at J, with 14 bases in the middle. CDR3 sequence reads: CASSQVQGPDYGYTF. For the CDR3, the DNA is TGTGCCAGCAGCCAAGTCCAAGGGCCGGATTATGGCTACACCTTC.

At least ten counts were recorded for this clonotype. The genes are TRBV6-5 and TRBJ2-3; tentative D call: TRBD2 (6 bases). This CDR3 has 13 amino acids. In germline, CDR1 is MNHEY, CDR2 SVGAGI. V gave up 7 bases and J gave up 0 bases, with 8 bases separating them. This CDR3 is CASKSGSTDTQYF. The CDR3 coding sequence is TGTGCCAGCAAGAGCGGGAGCACAGATACGCAGTATTTT.

For the CDR3, the DNA is TGTGCCATCAGTGAGTCTAGGGGACAGGGATATGGCTACACCTTC. Amino acid sequence: CAISESRGQGYGYTF. The V and J genes are TRBV10-3 and TRBJ1-2, with 9 positions matching TRBD1. Per germline, CDR1 ENHRY and CDR2 SYGVKD. Unmatched junction bases numbered 4, after V lost 0 bases and J lost 5 bases. The CDR3 is made up of 15 amino acids.

This clonotype was detected once. CDR3 amino acids: CASSIGTGGRGYTF. CDR3 bases: TGTGCCAGTAGTATTGGGACAGGGGGACGTGGCTACACCTTC. The chain links TRBV19 to TRBJ1-2; 11 bases fit TRBD1. CDR1 is LNHDA, CDR2 SQIVND, per germline (reference sequence). The CDR3 is made up of 14 amino acids. V gave up 3 bases and J gave up 7 bases; unmatched junction bases: 4.

Many counts were recorded for this clonotype. This chain links TRBV4-3 with TRBJ2-1; D is uncertain. This CDR3 is 13 amino acids long. V was trimmed by 0 bases and J by 10 bases, leaving 10 bases between them. Germline V gene lookup returns CDR1 LGHNA and CDR2 YSLEER. In nucleotides, the CDR3 is TGCGCCAGCAGCCAAGATGTGTGGGCGGAGCAGTTCTTC. Encoded protein: CASSQDVWAEQFF.

This clonotype was seen many times. This chain joins TRBV6-1 and TRBJ1-2, with 8 bases matching TRBD1. Germline V lookup: CDR1 MNHNS, CDR2 SASEGT. The CDR3 has 15 residues. V lost 6 bases and J lost 4; bases outside the gene matches: 10. CDR3 loop: CASRRGTGGIYGYTF. The CDR3 DNA sequence: TGTGCCAGCAGGAGGGGGACAGGAGGGATCTATGGCTACACCTTC.

CDR3 amino acids: CAGTVNYGYTF. The CDR3 DNA reads as TGCGCCGGTACCGTAAACTATGGCTACACCTTC. The chain has TRBV10-2 and TRBJ1-2; D is unresolved. Trimming took 11 bases from V and 2 from J, leaving 9 bases between them. The CDR3 covers 11 residues. Germline loops: CDR1 WSHSY, CDR2 SAAADI.

This clonotype was seen ten or more times. This sequence joins TRBV30 and TRBJ2-7; D may be TRBD2 (7 bases). V was shortened by 1 base and J by 13 bases, with 17 bases between the two germline ends. Germline V gene data show CDR1 as GTSNPN and CDR2 as SVGIG (reference sequence). The CDR3 contains 12 residues. The CDR3, as DNA: TGTGCCTGGAGTGACCCTGGGGGGGGCTCTTACGTC. Amino acid sequence: CAWSDPGGGSYV.

As to this clonotype: A much larger clone lies one base from this, so it may be a read error. The CDR3 loop reads CASSLRGASDTQYF. For the CDR3, the DNA is TGTGCCAGCAGTTTACGAGGGGCATCAGATACGCAGTATTTT. The V call is TRBV2, the J call TRBJ2-3; D may correspond to TRBD1 or TRBD2 (5 bases each). Looked up from germline, CDR1 is SNHLY and CDR2 is FYNNEI. This CDR3 comprises 14 residues. Trimming cost V 5 bases and J 4 bases, with 13 bases left between them.

This clonotype was seen at least ten times. V is TRBV24-1 and J is TRBJ2-2, with D possibly matching TRBD1 (5 bases). Germline CDR1 and CDR2: KGHDR and SFDVKD. V dropped 5 bases and J dropped 4 bases, with 13 bases sitting between them. The CDR3 is 15 amino acids. CDR3 amino acids: CATSVNRPGTGELFF. Here the CDR3 DNA reads TGTGCCACCAGTGTTAACAGGCCTGGCACCGGGGAGCTGTTTTTT.

The chain links TRBV24-1 to TRBJ1-5, with D maybe TRBD1 (5 bases). Trimming stripped 6 bases from V and 9 bases from J, with 17 bases between. The CDR3 loop spans 14 amino acids. Germline assignment: CDR1 KGHDR and CDR2 SFDVKD. CDR3 amino acids: CATSRGREGWPQHF. CDR3 DNA: TGTGCCACCAGTAGGGGCCGTGAGGGGTGGCCCCAGCATTTT.

With respect to this clonotype: The conserved phenylalanine or tryptophan is not found at the CDR3 terminus, so this likely reflects a read error. The chain combines TRBV19 with TRBJ2-3; D is tentatively TRBD1 or TRBD2 (6 bases each). CDR3 length: 17 amino acids. The V gene's germline CDR1 is LNHDA and CDR2 SQIVND (reference sequence). V lost 3 bases and J 2 bases, leaving 18 bases between the germline ends. CDR3 in amino acids: CASSIPLGGSYTDTQYL. CDR3 bases: TGTGCCAGTAGTATCCCCCTGGGGGGCTCCTACACAGATACGCAGTATCTT.

This clonotype was detected a few times. The V and J genes are TRBV15 and TRBJ1-1; possibly TRBD1 for D (6 bases). Germline V gene lookup returns CDR1 LNHNV and CDR2 YYDKDF (reference sequence). Trimming took 4 bases from V and 5 from J, leaving 20 bases between them. The CDR3 spans 16 residues. CDR3 DNA: TGTGCCACCAGCACAACAGGGTGGGGACCGAATACTGAAGCTTTCTTT. Translation: CATSTTGWGPNTEAFF. The full variable domain, with the rest looked up from reference TRBV15 and TRBJ1-1, is DAMVIQNPRYQVTQFGKPVTLSCSQTLNHNVMYWYQQKSSQAPKLLFHYYDKDFNNEADTPDNFQSRRPNTSFCFLDIRSPGLGDTAMYLCATSTTGWGPNTEAFFGQGTRLTVV.

CDR3 amino acids: CASSNRDSYGYTF. CDR3 sequence (DNA): TGTGCCAGCTCAAACCGGGACAGCTATGGCTACACCTTC. This chain links TRBV18 with TRBJ1-2, with 7 bases fitting TRBD1. V lost 5 bases and J lost 4; bases outside the gene matches: 4. The germline V gene encodes CDR1 KGHSH and CDR2 LQKENI. This CDR3 comprises 13 residues.

CDR3 in amino acids: CASSRGVGETQYF. DNA for the CDR3: TGCGCCAGCAGTCGGGGCGTGGGGGAGACCCAGTACTTC. The J gene is TRBJ2-5, the V gene TRBV10-1; D may be TRBD1 or TRBD2 (5 bases each). The length of the CDR3 is 13 residues. The germline gives CDR1 WNHNN, CDR2 SYGVQD (reference sequence). Trimming took 5 bases from V and 5 from J, leaving 12 bases between them.

This clonotype was recorded many times. The chain recombines TRBV5-5 with TRBJ2-1; tentatively, D is TRBD2 (6 bases). This CDR3 comprises 13 residues. V was cut by 5 bases and J by 7 bases, with 13 bases left in between. Per germline, CDR1 SGHKS and CDR2 YYEKEE (reference sequence). CDR3 loop: CASSWDFENEQFF. Here the CDR3 DNA reads TGTGCCAGCAGTTGGGACTTTGAGAATGAGCAGTTCTTC.

This clonotype was found many times. The chain links TRBV5-4 to TRBJ2-1; D might be TRBD1 (5 bases). There are 12 residues in the CDR3. With 4 bases removed from V and 9 bases from J, the gap between germline ends came to 11 bases. Germline V gene data show CDR1 as SGHNT and CDR2 as YYREEE (reference sequence). The CDR3 sequence is CASSPGQREQFF. The CDR3 DNA sequence: TGTGCCAGCAGCCCAGGACAACGTGAGCAGTTCTTC.

Many counts were recorded for this clonotype. The chain has TRBV29-1 and TRBJ2-1; unclear D gene. CDR1 and CDR2 (germline): SQVTM, ANQGSEA. V lost 4 bases, J lost 8 bases, and 9 bases lay in between. This CDR3 has 11 amino acids. Here the CDR3 DNA reads TGCAGCGTTGGGGGATTCGATGAGCAGTTCTTC. It specifies CSVGGFDEQFF.